What follows are 22 T cell receptor beta chains derived from one specimen sequenced in a study of brain T cells in children with intractable seizures. As for time point: blood from clinic visit 5 months post-surgery; TSC patient then seizure free. Clones were read by immunoSEQ multiplex PCR, and TCRdb kept only the in-frame ones, dropping some. This table has about 320,000 clones, 93% appearing once. The sample was peripheral blood, taken approximately 5 months after surgery. All receptors come from a boy in the first two years of life with tuberous sclerosis and intractable seizures.

The chain employs TRBV28 and TRBJ2-7, with D maybe TRBD1 (5 bases). Germline CDR1 reads MDHEN; CDR2 reads SYDVKM. The length of the CDR3 is 14 residues. V shed 5 bases and J shed 3 bases, with 14 bases lying between them. The CDR3 reads CASSIATEFYEQYF. The DNA for the CDR3 is TGTGCCAGCAGTATTGCGACAGAGTTCTACGAGCAGTACTTC.

The table lists this clone with a few counts. CDR3 amino acids: CASRNTGELFF. For the CDR3, the DNA is TGTGCCAGCAGAAACACCGGGGAGCTGTTTTTT. This rearrangement joins TRBV6-6 to TRBJ2-2; D remains unclear. The V and J ends lost 6 bases and 2 bases respectively, with 1 base between them. The CDR3 loop spans 11 amino acids. CDR1 is MNHNY and CDR2 is SVGAGI in the germline V gene (reference sequence).

This clone came up once. This chain links TRBV29-1 with TRBJ1-2; 9 bases are shared with TRBD1. V dropped 3 bases and J dropped 4; count of bases not matched to a gene: 18. CDR1 and CDR2 from the germline V gene are SQVTM and ANQGSEA. The CDR3 sequence is 18 residues long. The DNA for the CDR3 is TGCAGCGTTGAGAGACCCCCGAAAAAAAGGGACAGGGTCTATGGCTACACCTTC. It yields the protein CSVERPPKKRDRVYGYTF.

The rearrangement uses TRBV6-5 and TRBJ1-1, with D unresolved. Trimming removed 2 bases from V and 1 base from J, with 8 bases in between. Germline V lookup: CDR1 MNHEY, CDR2 SVGAGI. The CDR3 is 14 amino acids. The CDR3 DNA reads TGTGCCAGCAGTTACCGCCTGGGGAACACTGAAGCTTTCTTT. Its translation is CASSYRLGNTEAFF.

V is TRBV4-2 and J is TRBJ2-3, with 8 bases that match TRBD2. J lost 4 bases, V lost 0 bases, and 9 bases had no gene match. The CDR3 extends over 17 amino acids. The germline V gene encodes CDR1 LGHNA and CDR2 YNFKEQ. Written as DNA, the CDR3 is TGTGCCAGCAGCCAAGATGGTTCGGCGGGGGGACCAGATACGCAGTATTTT. It yields the protein CASSQDGSAGGPDTQYF.

This clone was seen a handful of times. V and J are TRBV7-8 and TRBJ1-3, with D unresolved. Germline V CDR1 and CDR2: SGHVS, FQNEAQ. The V gene lost 5 bases and the J gene lost 6 bases, with 29 bases spanning the gap. The CDR3 is made up of 19 amino acids. Here the CDR3 DNA reads TGTGCCAGCAGCCCCTACAAGTCCTCATGGTCGAATTTGGAAAACACCATATATTTT. Translating gives CASSPYKSSWSNLENTIYF. The full variable domain, with the rest looked up from reference TRBV7-8 and TRBJ1-3, is GAGVSQSPRYKVAKRGQDVALRCDPISGHVSLFWYQQALGQGPEFLTYFQNEAQLDKSGLPSDRFFAERPEGSVSTLKIQRTQQEDSAVYLCASSPYKSSWSNLENTIYFGEGSWLTVV.

The rearrangement joins TRBV2 to TRBJ2-5; 11 bases are a match to TRBD2. Germline lookup yields CDR1 SNHLY and CDR2 FYNNEI. The CDR3 sequence is 16 residues long. V shed 6 bases, J shed 2 bases, and the junction held 8 bases outside the gene matches. The CDR3 sequence is CASRGGLAGLQETQYF. In nucleotides, the CDR3 is TGTGCCAGCAGAGGCGGACTAGCGGGTTTACAAGAGACCCAGTACTTC. Based on the CDR3 plus reference TRBV2 and TRBJ2-5, the full variable domain is EPEVTQTPSHQVTQMGQEVILRCVPISNHLYFYWYRQILGQKVEFLVSFYNNEISEKSEIFDDQFSVERPDGSNFTLKIRSTKLEDSAMYFCASRGGLAGLQETQYFGPGTRLLVL.

This chain connects TRBV7-6 to TRBJ2-7; D is perhaps TRBD1 or TRBD2 (5 bases each). The CDR3 sequence is 13 residues long. The V gene lost 5 bases and the J gene lost 4 bases, with 12 bases spanning the gap. Germline V lookup: CDR1 SGHVS, CDR2 FNYEAQ. DNA for the CDR3: TGTGCCAGCAGCCCGGGACCGGGATACGAGCAGTACTTC. Translation gives CASSPGPGYEQYF.

The V and J genes are TRBV6-6 and TRBJ2-2, with TRBD2 matching 12 bases. CDR1 is MNHNY and CDR2 is SVGAGI in the germline V gene (reference sequence). Trimming at V came to 5 bases and at J to 5 bases, leaving 12 bases not matched to a gene. There are 18 residues in the CDR3. In DNA, the CDR3 is TGTGCCAGCAGTCTATGGCCACTAGCGGGAGGTGGTACCGGGGAGCTGTTTTTT. This gives the protein CASSLWPLAGGGTGELFF.

This chain links TRBV13 with TRBJ2-5; TRBD2 matches at 12 bases. Germline V gene sequence: CDR1 PRHDT, CDR2 FYEKMQ (reference sequence). This CDR3 has 16 amino acids. With V trimmed by 7 bases and J by 1 base, 7 bases remained unmatched. The CDR3 region is CASTTRTSGIQETQYF. CDR3 in DNA: TGTGCCAGCACCACACGGACTAGCGGGATCCAAGAGACCCAGTACTTC. Variable domain in full (rest from reference TRBV13 and TRBJ2-5): AAGVIQSPRHLIKEKRETATLKCYPIPRHDTVYWYQQGPGQDPQFLISFYEKMQSDKGSIPDRFSAQQFSDYHSELNMSSLELGDSALYFCASTTRTSGIQETQYFGPGTRLLVL.

This sequence joins TRBV7-9 and TRBJ2-5; tentatively, D is TRBD1 (6 bases). The V end was cut by 5 bases, the J end by 7 bases, with 17 bases between. This CDR3 is built from 14 residues. Per the germline V gene, CDR1 is SEHNR and CDR2 is FQNEAQ (reference sequence). CDR3 amino acids: CASSHRDTPGTQYF. CDR3 nucleotides: TGTGCCAGCAGCCACCGGGACACCCCCGGGACCCAGTACTTC.

This chain links TRBV24-1 with TRBJ2-7; D may be TRBD2 (6 bases). This CDR3 is built from 12 residues. Deletions cut 9 bases from V and 6 bases from J, with 14 bases between. Per the germline V gene, CDR1 is KGHDR and CDR2 is SFDVKD. The CDR3 protein is CATAGAGGEQYF. In DNA form, the CDR3 reads TGTGCCACCGCCGGAGCCGGGGGCGAGCAGTACTTC.

The V call is TRBV9, the J call TRBJ2-2; 12 bases line up with TRBD2. This CDR3 spans 18 amino acids. Germline values: CDR1 SGDLS, CDR2 YYNGEE. Trimming cost V 4 bases and J 2 bases; bases outside gene matches: 9. CDR3 DNA sequence: TGTGCCAGCAGCCCCAGACTAGCGGGGGCCCTTAACACCGGGGAGCTGTTTTTT. Translated: CASSPRLAGALNTGELFF.

The rearrangement links TRBV7-9 to TRBJ1-1; D unclear. The length of the CDR3 is 12 residues. V was cut by 1 base and J by 7 bases, with 7 bases left in between. CDR1 and CDR2 from the germline V gene are SEHNR and FQNEAQ (reference sequence). CDR3 DNA: TGTGCCAGCAGCTTAGAAGGGAGTGAAGCTTTCTTT. Translated, it gives CASSLEGSEAFF.

This chain links TRBV11-2 with TRBJ2-5, with D possibly TRBD1 on 5 matching bases. Trimming cost V 6 bases and J 5 bases, with 19 bases left between them. CDR1 is SGHAT and CDR2 is FQNNGV in the germline V gene. This CDR3 contains 15 residues. The CDR3 protein is CASRHYSGFGETQYF. Written as DNA, the CDR3 is TGTGCCAGCAGACACTACTCAGGGTTCGGGGAGACCCAGTACTTC.

Here the CDR3 reads CASSEWGQANYGYTF. As DNA, the CDR3 is TGTGCCAGCAGTGAATGGGGTCAGGCTAACTATGGCTACACCTTC. The chain joins TRBV6-1 to TRBJ1-2; D is unclear. Germline-derived CDR1 and CDR2 are MNHNS and SASEGT. The length of the CDR3 is 15 residues. The ends were cut back, 2 bases at V and 0 bases at J, with 10 bases in the middle.

DNA of the CDR3: TGTGCCAGCAGCTTAGATTTCTCAGGAGGTCCAGATACGCAGTATTTT. It yields the protein CASSLDFSGGPDTQYF. This chain joins TRBV7-3 and TRBJ2-3, with TRBD2 as a possible D gene (5 bases). CDR1 is SGHTA and CDR2 is FQGTGA in the germline V gene. This CDR3 is built from 16 residues. With 2 bases removed from V and 4 bases from J, the gap between germline ends came to 16 bases.

The chain carries TRBV24-1 and TRBJ2-1, with 10 bases fitting TRBD2. This CDR3 has 16 amino acids. Germline lookup yields CDR1 KGHDR and CDR2 SFDVKD. The V gene end was trimmed by 3 bases and the J gene end by 4 bases; junction bases not matched to a gene: 5. CDR3 in DNA: TGTGCCACCAGTGATACCGGGACTAGCGTTTACAATGAGCAGTTCTTC. It encodes CATSDTGTSVYNEQFF.

The chain links TRBV18 to TRBJ1-3; D gene unclear. CDR1 and CDR2 from the germline V gene are KGHSH and LQKENI. CDR3 size: 15 residues. V was cut by 3 bases and J by 3 bases, with 12 bases left in between. This chain's CDR3 is CASSPPGGIGNTIYF. In nucleotides, the CDR3 is TGTGCCAGCTCACCGCCGGGAGGTATTGGAAACACCATATATTTT.

V usage is TRBV7-9 and J usage is TRBJ1-2, with unresolved D. Trimming left V 4 bases short and J 5 bases short, with 8 bases between. This CDR3 contains 12 residues. Germline V gene data show CDR1 as SEHNR and CDR2 as FQNEAQ (reference sequence). In nucleotides, the CDR3 is TGTGCCAGCAGCTCCTCAGGTTATGGCTACACCTTC. This encodes CASSSSGYGYTF.

This chain connects TRBV9 to TRBJ2-5; 8 positions agree with TRBD2. There are 15 residues in the CDR3. V lost 0 bases, J lost 5 bases, and 6 bases stayed unmatched. Germline CDR1 reads SGDLS; CDR2 reads YYNGEE. CDR3 in amino acids: CASSVGTSNGETQYF. The DNA for the CDR3 is TGTGCCAGCAGCGTAGGGACTAGCAACGGGGAGACCCAGTACTTC.

V and J are TRBV6-5 and TRBJ1-5, with D uncertain. This CDR3 is 15 amino acids long. The ends were cut back, 5 bases at V and 0 bases at J, with 11 bases in the middle. Germline-derived CDR1 and CDR2 are MNHEY and SVGAGI. The CDR3 loop is CASSPVGDSNQPQHF. CDR3 bases: TGTGCCAGCAGTCCGGTCGGGGATAGCAATCAGCCCCAGCATTTT.